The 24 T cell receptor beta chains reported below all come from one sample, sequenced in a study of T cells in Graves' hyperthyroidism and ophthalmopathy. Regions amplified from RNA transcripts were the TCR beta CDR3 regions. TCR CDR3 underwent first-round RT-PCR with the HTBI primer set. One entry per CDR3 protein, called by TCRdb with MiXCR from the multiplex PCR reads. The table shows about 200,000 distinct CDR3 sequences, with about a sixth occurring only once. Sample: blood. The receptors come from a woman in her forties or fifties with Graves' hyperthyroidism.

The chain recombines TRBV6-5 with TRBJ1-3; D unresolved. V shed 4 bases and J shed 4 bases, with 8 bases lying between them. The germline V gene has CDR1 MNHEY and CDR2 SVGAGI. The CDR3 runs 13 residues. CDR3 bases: TGTGCCAGCAGTTTGCGATGGGGAAACACCATATATTTT. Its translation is CASSLRWGNTIYF.

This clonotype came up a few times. CDR3: CAWKGQASYGYTF. In DNA, the CDR3 is TGTGCCTGGAAGGGACAGGCTAGCTATGGCTACACCTTC. The chain combines TRBV30 with TRBJ1-2; TRBD1 agrees at 8 bases. CDR1 and CDR2 (germline): GTSNPN, SVGIG (reference sequence). Trimming took 4 bases from V and 4 from J; bases not matched to a gene: 5. The CDR3 runs to 13 residues.

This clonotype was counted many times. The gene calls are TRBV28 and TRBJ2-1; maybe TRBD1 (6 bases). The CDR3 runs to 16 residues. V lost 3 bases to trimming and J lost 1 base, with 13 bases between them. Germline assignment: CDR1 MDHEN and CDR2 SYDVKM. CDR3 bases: TGTGCCAGCAGTTTTTCAGGGGCAGGTTCCTACAATGAGCAGTTCTTC. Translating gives CASSFSGAGSYNEQFF.

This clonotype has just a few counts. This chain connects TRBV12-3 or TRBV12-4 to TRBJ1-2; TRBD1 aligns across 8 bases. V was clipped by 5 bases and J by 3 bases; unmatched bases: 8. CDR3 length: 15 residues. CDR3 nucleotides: TGTGCCAGCAGTCCAGGGGGCGCCTCTTACTATGGCTACACCTTC. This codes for CASSPGGASYYGYTF.

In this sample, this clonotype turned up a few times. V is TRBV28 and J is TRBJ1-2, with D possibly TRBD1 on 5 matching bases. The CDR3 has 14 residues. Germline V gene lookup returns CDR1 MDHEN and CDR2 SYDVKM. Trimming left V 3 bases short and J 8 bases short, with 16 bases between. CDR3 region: CASSFQPRAEGYTF. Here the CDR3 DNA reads TGTGCCAGCAGTTTTCAACCCAGGGCGGAGGGCTACACCTTC.

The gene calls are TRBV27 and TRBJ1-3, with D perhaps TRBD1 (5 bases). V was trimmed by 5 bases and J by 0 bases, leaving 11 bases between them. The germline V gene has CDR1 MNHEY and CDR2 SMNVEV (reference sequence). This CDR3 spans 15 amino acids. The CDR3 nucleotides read TGTGCCAGCAGTATAACAGGAGACTCTGGAAACACCATATATTTT. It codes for CASSITGDSGNTIYF.

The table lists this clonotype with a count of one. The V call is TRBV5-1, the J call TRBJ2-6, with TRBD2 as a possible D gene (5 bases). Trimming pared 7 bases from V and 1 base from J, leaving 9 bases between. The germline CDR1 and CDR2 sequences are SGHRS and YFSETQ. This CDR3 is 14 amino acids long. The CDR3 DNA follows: TGCGCCAGCGGAGAGGGATCTGGGGCCAACGTCCTGACTTTC. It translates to CASGEGSGANVLTF.

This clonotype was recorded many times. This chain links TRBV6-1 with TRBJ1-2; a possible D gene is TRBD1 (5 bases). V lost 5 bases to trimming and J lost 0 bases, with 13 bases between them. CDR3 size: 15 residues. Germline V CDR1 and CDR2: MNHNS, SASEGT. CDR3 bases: TGTGCCAGCAGTAACCCCGGGACGACTAACTATGGCTACACCTTC. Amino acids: CASSNPGTTNYGYTF.

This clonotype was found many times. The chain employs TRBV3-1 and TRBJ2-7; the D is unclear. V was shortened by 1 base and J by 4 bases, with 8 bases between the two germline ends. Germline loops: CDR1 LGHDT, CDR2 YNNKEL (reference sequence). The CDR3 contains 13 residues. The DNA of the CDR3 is TGTGCCAGCAGCCAAGTTGGTGGGTACGAGCAGTACTTC. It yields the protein CASSQVGGYEQYF.

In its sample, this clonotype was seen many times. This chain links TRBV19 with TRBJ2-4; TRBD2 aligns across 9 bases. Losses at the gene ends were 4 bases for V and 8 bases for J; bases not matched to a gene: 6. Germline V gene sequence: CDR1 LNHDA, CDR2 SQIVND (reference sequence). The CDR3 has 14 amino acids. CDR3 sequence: CASSTGTSLDIQYF. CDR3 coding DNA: TGTGCCAGTAGTACCGGGACTAGCCTGGACATTCAGTACTTC.

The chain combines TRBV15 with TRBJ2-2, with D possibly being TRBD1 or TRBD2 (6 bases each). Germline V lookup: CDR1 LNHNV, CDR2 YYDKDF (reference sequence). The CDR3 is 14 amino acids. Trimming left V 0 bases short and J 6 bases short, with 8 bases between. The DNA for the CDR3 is TGTGCCACCAGCAGAGATGGGGGGCCCGGGGAGCTGTTTTTT. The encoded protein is CATSRDGGPGELFF.

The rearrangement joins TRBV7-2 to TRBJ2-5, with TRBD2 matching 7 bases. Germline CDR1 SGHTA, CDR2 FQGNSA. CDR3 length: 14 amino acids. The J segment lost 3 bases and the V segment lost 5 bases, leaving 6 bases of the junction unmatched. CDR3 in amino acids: CASSRGAGEETQYF. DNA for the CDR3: TGTGCCAGCAGCCGAGGGGCGGGAGAAGAGACCCAGTACTTC.

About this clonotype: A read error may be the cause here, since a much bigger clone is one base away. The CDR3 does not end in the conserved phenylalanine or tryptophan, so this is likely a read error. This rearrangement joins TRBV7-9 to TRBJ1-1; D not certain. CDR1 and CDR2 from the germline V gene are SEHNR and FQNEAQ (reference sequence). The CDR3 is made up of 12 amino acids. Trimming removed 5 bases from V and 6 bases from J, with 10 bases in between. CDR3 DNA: TGTGCCAGCAGCCAAGACGCGCCTGAAGCTTTCCTT. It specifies CASSQDAPEAFL.

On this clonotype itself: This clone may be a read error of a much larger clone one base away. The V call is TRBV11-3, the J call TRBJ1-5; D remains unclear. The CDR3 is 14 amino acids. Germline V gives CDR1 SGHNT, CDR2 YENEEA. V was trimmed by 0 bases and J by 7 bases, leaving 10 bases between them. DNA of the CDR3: TGTGCCAGCAGCTTAGAAGAGGGTTCCCAGCCCCAGCATTTT. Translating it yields CASSLEEGSQPQHF.

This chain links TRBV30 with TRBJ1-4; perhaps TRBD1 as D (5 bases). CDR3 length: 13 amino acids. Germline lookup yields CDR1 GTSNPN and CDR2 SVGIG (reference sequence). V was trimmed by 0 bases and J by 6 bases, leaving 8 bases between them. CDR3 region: CAWSVGTDEKLFF. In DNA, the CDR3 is TGTGCCTGGAGTGTGGGGACGGATGAAAAACTGTTTTTT.

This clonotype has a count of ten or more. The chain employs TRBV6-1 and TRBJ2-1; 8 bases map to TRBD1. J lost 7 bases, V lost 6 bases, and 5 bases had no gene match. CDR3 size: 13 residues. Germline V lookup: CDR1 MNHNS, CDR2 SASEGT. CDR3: CASSGQGLNEQFF. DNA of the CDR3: TGTGCCAGCAGCGGACAGGGTTTGAATGAGCAGTTCTTC.

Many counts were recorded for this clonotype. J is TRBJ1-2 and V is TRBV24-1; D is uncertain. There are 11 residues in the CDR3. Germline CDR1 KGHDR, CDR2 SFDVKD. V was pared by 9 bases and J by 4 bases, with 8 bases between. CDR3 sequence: CATRGSYGYTF. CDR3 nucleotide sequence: TGTGCCACCCGTGGGTCCTATGGCTACACCTTC.

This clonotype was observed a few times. For the CDR3, the DNA is TGTGCCACCAGGGGGATAACAGGGGTTTTGCGAAACATTCAGTACTTC. Translated: CATRGITGVLRNIQYF. The chain recombines TRBV7-9 with TRBJ2-4; 7 bases are a match to TRBD1. Germline-derived CDR1 and CDR2 are SEHNR and FQNEAQ (reference sequence). Germline trimming cut 10 bases from V and 6 bases from J; bases unmatched to any gene: 18. The CDR3 is 16 amino acids.

This chain's CDR3 is CASFPVVSTGELFF. The CDR3 nucleotides are TGTGCCAGCTTCCCGGTTGTCAGCACCGGGGAGCTGTTTTTT. The chain carries TRBV7-9 and TRBJ2-2, with D unclear. Trimming took off 8 bases at V and 4 bases at J, with 14 bases between the two ends. This CDR3 region has 14 residues. CDR1 is SEHNR and CDR2 is FQNEAQ in the germline V gene (reference sequence).

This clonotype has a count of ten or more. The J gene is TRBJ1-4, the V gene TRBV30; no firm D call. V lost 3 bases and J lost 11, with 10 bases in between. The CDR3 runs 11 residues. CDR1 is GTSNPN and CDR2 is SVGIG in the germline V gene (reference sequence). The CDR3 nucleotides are TGTGCCTGGAGAAGCGTGGCGAAACTGTTTTTT. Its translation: CAWRSVAKLFF.

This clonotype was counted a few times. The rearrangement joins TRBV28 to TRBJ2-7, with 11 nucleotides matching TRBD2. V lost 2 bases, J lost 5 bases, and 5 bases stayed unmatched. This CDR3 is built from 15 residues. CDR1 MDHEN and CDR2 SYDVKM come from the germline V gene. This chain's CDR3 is CASSLPSSGRHEQYF. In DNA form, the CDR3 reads TGTGCCAGCAGTTTACCGTCTAGCGGGAGGCACGAGCAGTACTTC.

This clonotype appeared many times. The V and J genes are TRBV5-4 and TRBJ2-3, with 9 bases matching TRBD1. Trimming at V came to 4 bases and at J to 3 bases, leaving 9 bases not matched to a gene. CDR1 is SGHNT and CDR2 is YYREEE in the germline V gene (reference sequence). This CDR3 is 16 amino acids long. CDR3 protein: CASSPGQGRGTDTQYF. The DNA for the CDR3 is TGTGCCAGCAGCCCGGGACAGGGTAGAGGTACAGATACGCAGTATTTT.

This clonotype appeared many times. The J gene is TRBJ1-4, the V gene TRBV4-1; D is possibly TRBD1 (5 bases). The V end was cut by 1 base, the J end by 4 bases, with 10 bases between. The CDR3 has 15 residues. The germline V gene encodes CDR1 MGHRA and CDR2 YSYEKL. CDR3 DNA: TGCGCCAGCAGCCAAGTCTGGGGGTTTAATGAAAAACTGTTTTTT. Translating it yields CASSQVWGFNEKLFF.

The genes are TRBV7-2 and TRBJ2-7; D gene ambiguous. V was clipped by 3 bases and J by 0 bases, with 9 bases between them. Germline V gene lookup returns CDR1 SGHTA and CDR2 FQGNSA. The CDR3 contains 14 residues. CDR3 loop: CASSFITVSYEQYF. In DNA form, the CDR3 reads TGTGCCAGCAGCTTCATTACAGTCTCCTACGAGCAGTACTTC.